Shown below are 17 T cell receptor beta chains from a single sample sequenced in a study of T cell changes during pregnancy in multiple sclerosis (dated by TCRdb to about 2019). The library relied on the immunoSEQ multiplex PCR assay. TCRdb obtained this table from immuneACCESS and retained in-frame rearrangements with V and J assigned. These tables miss some clones; where compared with another copy, unresolved V genes account for less than half of the shortfall, and the remainder is unexplained. The sample data list about 40,000 clones, and 75% to 95% of these were observed just once. Less than 8.5% of the sample comes from the top ten. Sample: CD8+ T cells from peripheral blood mononuclear cells, taken before pregnancy. The receptors were gathered from a female donor with multiple sclerosis, enrolled in a pregnancy study.

The CDR3 here is CASSIGWTVTDTQYF. The CDR3 DNA follows: TGTGCCAGTAGTATAGGGTGGACAGTGACAGATACGCAGTATTTT. V usage is TRBV19 and J usage is TRBJ2-3; weak D call: TRBD1 (6 bases). In germline, CDR1 is LNHDA, CDR2 SQIVND (reference sequence). The CDR3 is 15 amino acids. Trimming pared 1 base from V and 3 bases from J, leaving 11 bases between.

This clone was observed a handful of times. This sequence joins TRBV5-1 and TRBJ1-1; 7 nucleotides match TRBD1. Germline-derived CDR1 and CDR2 are SGHRS and YFSETQ. J was trimmed by 3 bases and V by 4 bases; bases with no gene match: 3. The CDR3 is 13 amino acids. CDR3 in amino acids: CASSHDRDTEAFF. The CDR3 coding sequence is TGCGCCAGCAGCCACGACAGGGACACTGAAGCTTTCTTT.

The rearrangement uses TRBV5-1 and TRBJ2-7; D uncertain. Between the trimmed V and J ends, which lost 6 bases and 3 bases, there was a span of 13 bases. This CDR3 region has 13 residues. Germline CDR1 is SGHRS and CDR2 is YFSETQ. CDR3 sequence (DNA): TGCGCCAGCACCCTCGGAGAAGACTACGAGCAGTACTTC. Protein: CASTLGEDYEQYF.

The chain has TRBV6-5 and TRBJ2-1, with TRBD2 matching over 11 bases. Germline V lookup: CDR1 MNHEY, CDR2 SVGAGI. J lost 2 bases, V lost 8 bases, and 5 bases had no gene match. CDR3 size: 15 residues. The DNA for the CDR3 is TGTGCCAGCGGGTTGGGACTAGCGGCCTACAATGAGCAGTTCTTC. As protein: CASGLGLAAYNEQFF.

The gene calls are TRBV9 and TRBJ1-5; unclear D gene. Trimming left V 3 bases short and J 3 bases short, with 13 bases between. This CDR3 region has 15 residues. Germline loops: CDR1 SGDLS, CDR2 YYNGEE. In nucleotides, the CDR3 is TGTGCCAGCAGCGCGGAGGGAAATGACAATCAGCCCCAGCATTTT. Translating gives CASSAEGNDNQPQHF.

The chain has TRBV5-6 and TRBJ2-2; 9 nucleotides match TRBD1. V dropped 4 bases and J dropped 6; count of bases not matched to a gene: 4. Germline CDR1 is SGHDT and CDR2 is YYEEEE. CDR3 size: 14 residues. The CDR3, as DNA: TGTGCCAGCAGCGGGACAGGGAGGTCCGGGGAGCTGTTTTTT. Translated, it gives CASSGTGRSGELFF.

V is TRBV19 and J is TRBJ2-7; 10 nucleotides agree with TRBD2. The germline V gene has CDR1 LNHDA and CDR2 SQIVND (reference sequence). Unmatched junction bases numbered 9, after V lost 5 bases and J lost 2 bases. This CDR3 region has 16 residues. CDR3 coding DNA: TGTGCCAGTAGTCCCCGGGTAGCGGGAGGTGCCTACGAGCAGTACTTC. It encodes CASSPRVAGGAYEQYF.

The chain has TRBV27 and TRBJ1-5, with 10 nucleotides matching TRBD1. The V segment lost 3 bases and the J segment 4 bases; nucleotides outside the gene matches: 6. The germline gives CDR1 MNHEY, CDR2 SMNVEV (reference sequence). The CDR3 is 16 amino acids. The DNA of the CDR3 is TGTGCCAGCAGTTTGGGTGGGACAGGGGTAAATCAGCCCCAGCATTTT. It is translated as CASSLGGTGVNQPQHF.

The V and J genes are TRBV27 and TRBJ2-7; D is uncertain. CDR1 and CDR2 from the germline V gene are MNHEY and SMNVEV (reference sequence). The V gene lost 2 bases and the J gene lost 2 bases, with 7 bases spanning the gap. This CDR3 spans 13 amino acids. The CDR3 is CASSLSPPYEQYF. The CDR3 DNA reads as TGTGCCAGCAGTTTAAGCCCCCCCTACGAGCAGTACTTC.

The chain couples TRBV4-1 to TRBJ1-5; tentative D call: TRBD1 (6 bases). Trimming pared 0 bases from V and 0 bases from J, leaving 9 bases between. Per the germline V gene, CDR1 is MGHRA and CDR2 is YSYEKL. The CDR3 loop spans 16 amino acids. The CDR3 DNA sequence: TGCGCCAGCAGCCAAGAGGCAGGGGTTAGCAATCAGCCCCAGCATTTT. It translates to CASSQEAGVSNQPQHF.

This chain's CDR3 is CASSQESSGGRGNEQFF. The CDR3 nucleotides read TGCGCCAGCAGCCAAGAGTCGAGCGGGGGGCGGGGGAATGAGCAGTTCTTC. The genes are TRBV4-1 and TRBJ2-1, with 9 bases aligning to TRBD2. Germline loops: CDR1 MGHRA, CDR2 YSYEKL. This CDR3 contains 17 residues. V lost 0 bases and J lost 7; bases outside the gene matches: 10.

The chain recombines TRBV5-4 with TRBJ1-2; 8 bases align to TRBD1. Germline lookup yields CDR1 SGHNT and CDR2 YYREEE (reference sequence). The length of the CDR3 is 14 residues. V was pared by 5 bases and J by 4 bases, with 7 bases of the junction left unmatched. CDR3 protein: CASRLRDRLYGYTF. CDR3 nucleotides: TGTGCCAGCAGACTAAGGGACAGGCTCTATGGCTACACCTTC.

The chain carries TRBV6-5 and TRBJ2-1; 9 bases agree with TRBD1. Germline CDR1 reads MNHEY; CDR2 reads SVGAGI. The CDR3 consists of 15 residues. Unmatched junction bases numbered 4, after V lost 1 base and J lost 6 bases. The CDR3 sequence is CASSYFGQGSNEQFF. CDR3 sequence (DNA): TGTGCCAGCAGTTACTTTGGACAGGGGAGCAATGAGCAGTTCTTC.

V and J are TRBV7-9 and TRBJ2-1, with unresolved D. CDR3 size: 16 residues. V lost 5 bases to trimming and J lost 0 bases, with 14 bases between them. CDR1 is SEHNR, CDR2 FQNEAQ, per germline (reference sequence). DNA for the CDR3: TGTGCCAGCAGCCCGCAACCTGCGGTCTCCTACAATGAGCAGTTCTTC. Its protein is CASSPQPAVSYNEQFF.

V gene TRBV10-3 combines with J gene TRBJ1-3; D not certain. With 9 bases removed from V and 2 bases from J, the gap between germline ends came to 14 bases. The CDR3 is 14 amino acids. Germline-derived CDR1 and CDR2 are ENHRY and SYGVKD. The CDR3 spells CAITEGSTGNTIYF. The CDR3 DNA sequence: TGTGCCATTACGGAGGGAAGCACTGGAAACACCATATATTTT.

This chain uses TRBV13 with TRBJ2-1, with D perhaps TRBD2 (6 bases). From germline, CDR1 is PRHDT and CDR2 FYEKMQ (reference sequence). V shed 1 base and J shed 6 bases, with 13 bases lying between them. The CDR3 length is 15 residues. CDR3 sequence (DNA): TGTGCCAGCAGCTTAGTCGGGGACTCAGGCAATGAGCAGTTCTTC. Encoded protein: CASSLVGDSGNEQFF.

In its sample, this clone was seen a few times. Here the CDR3 DNA reads TGTGCCAGCAGCTTGGAGACTAGCGTAGGGCGAGGAGATACGCAGTATTTT. Its translation: CASSLETSVGRGDTQYF. The chain has TRBV5-4 and TRBJ2-3, with 8 bases matching TRBD2. This CDR3 is 17 amino acids long. Unmatched junction bases numbered 11, after V lost 0 bases and J lost 5 bases. From germline, CDR1 is SGHNT and CDR2 YYREEE (reference sequence).